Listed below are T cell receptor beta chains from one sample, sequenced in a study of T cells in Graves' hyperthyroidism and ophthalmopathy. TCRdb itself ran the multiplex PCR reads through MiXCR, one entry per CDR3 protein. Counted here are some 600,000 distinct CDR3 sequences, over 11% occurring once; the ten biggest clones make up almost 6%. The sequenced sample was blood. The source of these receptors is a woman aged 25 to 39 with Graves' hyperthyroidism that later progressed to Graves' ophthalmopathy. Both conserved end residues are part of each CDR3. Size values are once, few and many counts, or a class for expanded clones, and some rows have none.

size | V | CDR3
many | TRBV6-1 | CASSSDRYTGELFF
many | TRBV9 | CASALLPMAGGGKQFF
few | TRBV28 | CASSFAQIGIHEQYF
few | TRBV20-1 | CSAQTGTSGRALWVEQYF
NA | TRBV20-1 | CSARDGGAGDTQYF
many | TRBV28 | CASSSDRGNIQYF
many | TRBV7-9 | CASCLVGREITDTQYF
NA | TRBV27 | CASSLTGSATEAFF
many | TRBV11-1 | CASSLYIAGDLNEQFF
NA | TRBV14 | CASSQGWGTGYGYTF
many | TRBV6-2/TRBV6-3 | CASSATQSYEQYF
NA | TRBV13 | CASSMRSNFHSSEQYF
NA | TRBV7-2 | CASSLAGHNEQFF
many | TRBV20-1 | CSARDRKGRYNEQFF
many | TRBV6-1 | CASSEGSRTANSNQPQHF
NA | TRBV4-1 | CASSQAWNTEAFF
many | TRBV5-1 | CASSFLGQGGETQYF
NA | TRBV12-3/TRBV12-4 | CASTSLPGINVEQYF
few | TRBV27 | CASTQSGFYNEQFF
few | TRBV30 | CAWRQQGPVDGYTF
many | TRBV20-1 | CSALGVATDTQYF
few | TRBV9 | CASSVVGTGYREQFF
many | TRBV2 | CASSLSRAGENEQFF
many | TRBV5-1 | CASRTEGAEAFF
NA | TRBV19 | CASSGWTINEQFF
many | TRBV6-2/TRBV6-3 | CASTLLPGQGYTEAFF
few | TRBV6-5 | CASSYSPQGYQQYF
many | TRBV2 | CASTLTSGVNEQFF
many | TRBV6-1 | CASTRLGTDISGANVLTF
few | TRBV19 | CASRKGENTEAFF
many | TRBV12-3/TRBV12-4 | CASSRGVPRDQPQHF
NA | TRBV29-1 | CSVELSEETQYF
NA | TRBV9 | CASSGPGLAGVGDTQYF
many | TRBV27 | CASRMTGGLDTQYF
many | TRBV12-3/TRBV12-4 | CASSQGPNYNTEAFF
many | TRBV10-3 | CAMGPGLAGDTQYF
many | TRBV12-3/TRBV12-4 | CASSKGTGGETQYF
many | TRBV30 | CAWSVQINYGYTF
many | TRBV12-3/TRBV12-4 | CASSYQQGSTEAFF
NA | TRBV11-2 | CASSLGLHTGQLFF
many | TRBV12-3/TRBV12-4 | CASRRRETQYF
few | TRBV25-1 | CASGGWGDTEAFF
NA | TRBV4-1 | CASSRGGREASYEQYF
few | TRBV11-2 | CASRQSSGTGASGRLAADTQYF
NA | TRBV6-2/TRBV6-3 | CASSYPYRAQRYEQYF
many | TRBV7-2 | CASVDRTGASEQYF
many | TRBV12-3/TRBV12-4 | CASSFPGLAGVNEQFF
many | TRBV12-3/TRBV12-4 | CASSRDVSNEQYF
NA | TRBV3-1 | CASSQDSWTEAFF